This TCR beta chain was observed in a study of blood T cell repertoires in COVID-19. In the study overall: T cells, B-cell-depleted T cells, or PBMCs supplied cDNA or gDNA.

TCRdb keeps only in-frame clones here, not all; method: immunoSEQ multiplex PCR. The data show more than 150,000 clones, 94% seen once. The J segment lost 4 bases and the V segment lost 0 bases, leaving 2 bases of the junction unmatched. Germline lookup yields CDR1 MNHNS and CDR2 SASEGT. The CDR3 runs 15 residues. While infection was still active, Seattle patients were enrolled and then followed longitudinally. Material for sequencing was peripheral blood. The source of this sequence is a man aged 30-40 years with COVID-19, enrolled during active disease. This chain uses TRBV6-1 with TRBJ1-4, with 7 positions matching TRBD1. The CDR3 here is CASSEAAGGNEKLFF. Here the CDR3 DNA reads TGTGCCAGCAGTGAAGCCGCAGGGGGTAATGAAAAACTGTTTTTT.